This T cell receptor (beta chain) came from a study of T cell responses to AZD1222 COVID-19 vaccine. On this clone itself: Its specificity is not known.

CDR1 and CDR2 from the germline V gene are GTSNPN and SVGIG (reference sequence). The germline V and J ends were trimmed by 2 bases and 8 bases, with 15 bases remaining between them. The CDR3 runs to 14 residues. Study conclusions and caveats: The donor cohort was predominantly white British with a female majority, and clonal diversity may have been underestimated. The span of vaccine-associated CD4 TCRs extended across spike, with dominance at 160-218 and 743-854. Just five to seven people given AZD1222 tested seropositive at baseline.

Method: immunoSEQ multiplex PCR; TCRdb's copy keeps in-frame clones and lacks some. Here the sample spans roughly 80,000 clones, roughly 90% being singletons. Sequenced here: peripheral blood, sampled on day 0 of MenACWY control vaccination. This clonotype was sampled from an adult in good health. The chain employs TRBV30 and TRBJ1-4, with a tentative D call TRBD1 (5 bases). In nucleotides, the CDR3 is TGTGCCTGGAGTCGGGACCCATCTGGCGAAAAACTGTTTTTT. Translation gives CAWSRDPSGEKLFF.